These T cell receptor beta chains were read from a single sample in a study of blood T cell repertoires in COVID-19. This table comes from immunoSEQ multiplex PCR, and its TCRdb copy is limited to in-frame clones, with some not included. The table has roughly 160,000 clones, roughly 88% seen once; the top ten hold around 5%. Sequencing was done on a sample of peripheral blood. The receptors were gathered from a man between 18 and 29 years old with COVID-19, enrolled during active disease. The CDR3 runs from the conserved cysteine through the conserved F or W. The order of the fields is J gene, D gene, clone size, V gene, CDR3 DNA, CDR3 protein. The D gene is left open where the match is weak. Expanded clones get a size class; other rows say once, few or many, or leave the size out.

>TRBJ2-1|-|-|TRBV19
TGTGCCAGTAGTATAGGGGGCCTCTCCTACAATGAGCAGTTCTTC
CASSIGGLSYNEQFF
>TRBJ2-3|TRBD1|-|TRBV2
TGTGCCAGCAGTCCCGACAGGGGGGCAGATACGCAGTATTTT
CASSPDRGADTQYF
>TRBJ2-7|TRBD2|-|TRBV19
TGTGCCAGTAGTTGGACTAGCGGGAGGGGGTACGAGCAGTACTTC
CASSWTSGRGYEQYF
>TRBJ2-1|-|-|TRBV18
TGTGCCAGCTCACCATTTTCGGAGCGGAATGAGCAGTTCTTC
CASSPFSERNEQFF
>TRBJ1-3|-|once|TRBV7-8
TGTGCCAGCAGCTTAAGAGGCCTTCCAGACTCTGGAAACACCATATATTTT
CASSLRGLPDSGNTIYF
>TRBJ2-7|TRBD2|-|TRBV28
TGTGCCAGCAGCCGCGGACTAGCGGGAGATCAGTACGAGCAGTACTTC
CASSRGLAGDQYEQYF
>TRBJ2-7|TRBD2|-|TRBV5-6
TGTGCCAGCAACAGGGTAGGGCTAGCGGGAGTAGGGCACGAGCAGTACTTC
CASNRVGLAGVGHEQYF
>TRBJ1-2|-|-|TRBV13
TGTGCCAGCAGCTTGGGTAACCAGGGAGGCTTC
CASSLGNQGGF
>TRBJ2-3|TRBD1|-|TRBV5-6
TGTGCCAGCAGCAGATACAGGGGGAATGGTGCAGATACGCAGTATTTT
CASSRYRGNGADTQYF
>TRBJ1-1|TRBD1|-|TRBV5-4
TGTGCCAGCAGCCAAGACAGGGGGGTGAACACTGAAGCTTTCTTT
CASSQDRGVNTEAFF
>TRBJ1-5|TRBD1|-|TRBV4-3
TGCGCCAGCAGCCAAGATACAGGGGGTAATCAGCCCCAGCATTTT
CASSQDTGGNQPQHF
>TRBJ1-2|TRBD1|once|TRBV9
TGTGCCAGCAGCGCCCAGGGGTATGGACAGGGGGCGACTTATGGCTACACCTTC
CASSAQGYGQGATYGYTF
>TRBJ1-2|-|-|TRBV5-6
TGTGCCAGCACGGGAGGACGGGGTGGTAGCTACTATGGCTACACCTTC
CASTGGRGGSYYGYTF
>TRBJ2-1|TRBD1|-|TRBV28
TGTGCCAGCAGTATGACAGGGAGCTCCTACAATGAGCAGTTCTTC
CASSMTGSSYNEQFF
>TRBJ2-1|-|-|TRBV28
TGTGCCAGCAGAGATACAACTAGACGTCCCGGGGGGCAGTTCTTC
CASRDTTRRPGGQFF
>TRBJ2-3|TRBD2|-|TRBV7-9
TGTGCCACTCTAGCGGGAGAGCTCACGCAGTATTTT
CATLAGELTQYF
>TRBJ2-1|TRBD2|-|TRBV24-1
TGTGCCACCAGTGATTTGCAGGGGCTAGCGGGAGTCTACAATGAGCAGTTCTTC
CATSDLQGLAGVYNEQFF
>TRBJ1-5|TRBD1|-|TRBV28
TGTGCCAGCACAGGGGGCGATCAGCCCCAGCATTTT
CASTGGDQPQHF
>TRBJ2-1|-|-|TRBV7-9
TGTGCCAGCAGCTTAAAGGGGCTCAAGTACAATGAGCAGTTCTTC
CASSLKGLKYNEQFF
>TRBJ2-1|TRBD1|-|TRBV28
TGTGCCAGCAGTTTTCCTGGGACAGGGGGCCTGAATGAGCAGTTCTTC
CASSFPGTGGLNEQFF
>TRBJ1-1|-|-|TRBV5-6
TGTGCCAGCAGCTACGGTAGGGGGAACACTGAAGCTTTCTTT
CASSYGRGNTEAFF
>TRBJ2-1|-|-|TRBV6-6
TGTGCCAGCAGTCCACCCGCCGTGGCGGGTGGTGTCAATGAGCAGTTCTTC
CASSPPAVAGGVNEQFF
>TRBJ1-1|-|-|TRBV12-3/TRBV12-4
TGTGCCAGCAGGGGTGCAGGGGTGACTGAAGCTTTCTTT
CASRGAGVTEAFF
>TRBJ2-3|-|-|TRBV3-1/TRBV3-2
TGTGCCAGCAGCCGTAGTAGCGCCCCCATGGCAGATACGCAGTATTTT
CASSRSSAPMADTQYF
>TRBJ2-5|TRBD2|-|TRBV9
TGTGCCAGCAACCAGCGGGAGAGGACCGAGACCCAGTACTTC
CASNQRERTETQYF
>TRBJ2-7|TRBD1|once|TRBV7-6
TGTGCCAGCAGCTTAGACGGACAGGGCTCCTACGAGCAGTACTTC
CASSLDGQGSYEQYF
>TRBJ2-1|TRBD1|-|TRBV5-1
TGCGCCAGCAGCAAGGGGGCAGGGTCCTACAATGAGCAGTTCTTC
CASSKGAGSYNEQFF
>TRBJ1-2|-|-|TRBV19
TGTGCCAGTAGTATACAAGCAGGTCCGAGTGGCTACACCTTC
CASSIQAGPSGYTF
>TRBJ2-3|TRBD1|-|TRBV19
TGTGCCAGTAGTATCCGGGACAGCAGCTTCACAGATACGCAGTATTTT
CASSIRDSSFTDTQYF
>TRBJ2-1|TRBD2|-|TRBV18
TGTGCCAGCTCACCCGGGACTAGCGGGAGGGCCAGGGAGCAGTTCTTC
CASSPGTSGRAREQFF
>TRBJ1-2|-|-|TRBV15
TGTGCCACCAGCCGCGGGGGCTCAGGGAGGAACTATGGCTACACCTTC
CATSRGGSGRNYGYTF
>TRBJ2-2|-|-|TRBV2
TGTGCCAGCAGCCTACTAGTAACCGGGGAGCTGTTTTTT
CASSLLVTGELFF
>TRBJ2-7|-|-|TRBV6-2/TRBV6-3
TGTGCCAGCAGACCTCACCCGATTTTGGGCCACGAGCAGTACTTC
CASRPHPILGHEQYF
>TRBJ2-7|-|-|TRBV5-4
TGTGCCAGCAGCTTTCCGGGACAACCTTTCTACGAGCAGTACTTC
CASSFPGQPFYEQYF
>TRBJ2-2|-|-|TRBV29-1
TGCAGCGGAGGGGGAGCGAACACCGGGGAGCTGTTTTTT
CSGGGANTGELFF
>TRBJ2-3|-|-|TRBV7-8
TGTGCCAGCAGCCCCACTCGTTTTCGGGGCACAGATACGCAGTATTTT
CASSPTRFRGTDTQYF
>TRBJ2-1|TRBD1|-|TRBV4-2
TGTGCCAGCAGCGGACCGGGACAGCGAGATCCCTACAATGAGCAGTTCTTC
CASSGPGQRDPYNEQFF
>TRBJ2-7|TRBD2|-|TRBV10-3
TGTGCCATCAGTGAGGAGGGCGGGAGGGCCTCCTACGAGCAGTACTTC
CAISEEGGRASYEQYF
>TRBJ2-3|-|-|TRBV11-2
TGTGCCAGCAGCCAGTCTAGGGATACGCAGTATTTT
CASSQSRDTQYF
>TRBJ1-1|-|-|TRBV18
TGTGCCAGCTCACCTTTTGTTTCAGGGGCCACTGAAGCTTTCTTT
CASSPFVSGATEAFF
>TRBJ1-5|-|-|TRBV28
TGTGCCAGCAGTAGTACAGACCAGCCCCAGCATTTT
CASSSTDQPQHF
>TRBJ2-1|-|-|TRBV24-1
TGTGCCACCAGTGATTTTTCGGGGTCAGGCAATGAGCAGTTCTTC
CATSDFSGSGNEQFF